What follows are 29 T cell receptor beta chains derived from one specimen sequenced in a study of monozygotic twins with inflammatory bowel disease. TCRdb re-called the 5' RACE reads; one entry per CDR3 protein, DNA not given. The repertoire table contains approximately 400,000 distinct CDR3 sequences. Sequencing was done on a sample of blood. The source of these receptors is a human donor with ulcerative colitis or Crohn's disease, or a healthy co-twin of an affected twin (not recorded which).

The CDR3 is CASTLKGGFGEQFF. This chain connects TRBV3-1 to TRBJ2-1; TCRdb outputs TRBD1, but without DNA this stays unchecked. The CDR3 has 14 amino acids. Germline V gives CDR1 LGHDT, CDR2 YNNKEL (reference sequence).

The CDR3: CASSKGQGNTGELFF. The chain joins TRBV7-6 to TRBJ2-2; TCRdb lists TRBD1, though no DNA is available to test this call. CDR1 is SGHVS, CDR2 FNYEAQ, per germline. The length of the CDR3 is 15 residues.

The chain is built from TRBV5-6 and TRBJ2-7; without DNA, the TCRdb call of TRBD1 cannot be checked. This CDR3 is 11 amino acids long. The germline V gene has CDR1 SGHDT and CDR2 YYEEEE. The CDR3 protein is CASSVRQEQYF.

The CDR3 region is CASSQDARTATEQYF. This chain joins TRBV4-3 and TRBJ2-7; the D call from TCRdb, TRBD1, cannot be confirmed without DNA. Germline CDR1 reads LGHNA; CDR2 reads YSLEER. The CDR3 has 15 residues.

The chain links TRBV4-1 to TRBJ2-7; the D call of TRBD1 rests on TCRdb alone, since no DNA is present to check it. The CDR3 covers 15 residues. Germline loops: CDR1 MGHRA, CDR2 YSYEKL. The CDR3: CASSQPPTGSYEQYF.

CDR3 sequence: CASSLSRRDGYTF. The rearrangement uses TRBV6-5 and TRBJ1-2. CDR1 is MNHEY, CDR2 SVGAGI, per germline. The CDR3 loop spans 13 amino acids.

V gene TRBV5-6 combines with J gene TRBJ1-6. There are 16 residues in the CDR3. Germline lookup yields CDR1 SGHDT and CDR2 YYEEEE. The CDR3 reads CASSLDAAEGGSPLHF.

The V gene is TRBV2, the J gene TRBJ1-1; TCRdb gives TRBD1 as the D gene, but with no DNA this cannot be confirmed. Per germline, CDR1 SNHLY and CDR2 FYNNEI. The CDR3 is 15 residues long. The CDR3 loop reads CASRLEQAMNTEAFF.

This sequence joins TRBV18 and TRBJ2-7. The CDR3 is 15 residues long. Looked up from germline, CDR1 is KGHSH and CDR2 is LQKENI. CDR3 region: CASSTRFQASYEQYF.

The chain employs TRBV5-1 and TRBJ2-7. The CDR3 loop spans 14 amino acids. Germline CDR1 is SGHRS and CDR2 is YFSETQ. The CDR3 sequence is CASSLGQSFYEQYF.

CDR3 sequence: CASAQQGGSGNEQFF. The chain joins TRBV6-1 to TRBJ2-1; TCRdb's D call of TRBD1 is untestable without DNA. CDR3 length: 15 amino acids. Germline CDR1 and CDR2: MNHNS and SASEGT.

V gene TRBV18 combines with J gene TRBJ1-1. This CDR3 is built from 12 residues. The V gene's germline CDR1 is KGHSH and CDR2 LQKENI. CDR3 sequence reads: CASSPRTDGAFF.

The chain joins TRBV20-1 to TRBJ2-5; the D call of TRBD1 rests on TCRdb alone, since no DNA is present to check it. The CDR3 is made up of 12 amino acids. CDR1 and CDR2 from the germline V gene are DFQATT and SNEGSKA (reference sequence). Here the CDR3 reads CSASDGRETQYF.

The rearrangement links TRBV4-1 to TRBJ2-1; absent DNA, TCRdb's TRBD1 call cannot be checked. Per the germline V gene, CDR1 is MGHRA and CDR2 is YSYEKL. CDR3 size: 14 residues. CDR3 region: CASSQDDRGYEQFF.

The chain recombines TRBV5-1 with TRBJ2-5. Germline assignment: CDR1 SGHRS and CDR2 YFSETQ. The CDR3 extends over 14 amino acids. Here the CDR3 reads CASSLEWRKETQYF.

The CDR3 here is CSAGGLAGSSNNEQFF. This chain joins TRBV20-1 and TRBJ2-1; there is no DNA to check the TCRdb D call of TRBD2. The CDR3 runs 16 residues. In germline, CDR1 is DFQATT, CDR2 SNEGSKA (reference sequence).

V usage is TRBV20-1 and J usage is TRBJ2-1; TCRdb's D call of TRBD1 is untestable without DNA. The CDR3 has 15 amino acids. Looked up from germline, CDR1 is DFQATT and CDR2 is SNEGSKA (reference sequence). This CDR3 is CSARIWDRAYNEQFF.

V gene TRBV30 combines with J gene TRBJ2-3; as DNA is missing, the TRBD1 call by TCRdb cannot be tested. Germline CDR1 and CDR2: GTSNPN and SVGIG (reference sequence). The CDR3 is 15 residues long. The CDR3 loop is CAWRNGGYSTDTQYF.

The gene calls are TRBV5-6 and TRBJ1-2. The CDR3 sequence is 16 residues long. Germline V gene lookup returns CDR1 SGHDT and CDR2 YYEEEE. The chain's CDR3 is CASSFWTGLGQRGYTF.

The chain links TRBV7-2 to TRBJ1-5; TCRdb indicates TRBD1, and absent DNA this call remains unverified. The CDR3 spans 15 residues. CDR1 is SGHTA, CDR2 FQGNSA, per germline. The CDR3 reads CASSSLGQPDQPQHF.

The CDR3 sequence: CAWSPQETQYF. This chain uses TRBV30 with TRBJ2-5. The V gene's germline CDR1 is GTSNPN and CDR2 SVGIG (reference sequence). The CDR3 contains 11 residues.

This rearrangement joins TRBV5-1 to TRBJ2-7. The CDR3 is 14 residues long. The germline CDR1 and CDR2 sequences are SGHRS and YFSETQ. CDR3: CASSLEVGYYEQYF.

The J gene is TRBJ2-2, the V gene TRBV9; the D call of TRBD1 rests on TCRdb alone, since no DNA is present to check it. CDR3 length: 18 amino acids. Germline CDR1 and CDR2: SGDLS and YYNGEE. This chain's CDR3 is CASSARDSRGEVAGELFF.

V gene TRBV20-1 combines with J gene TRBJ1-1; absent DNA, TCRdb's TRBD1 call cannot be checked. This CDR3 comprises 13 residues. Germline CDR1 and CDR2: DFQATT and SNEGSKA (reference sequence). CDR3 in amino acids: CSARGAGSSEAFF.

CDR3 region: CASSATGGGGDTQYF. The chain links TRBV11-3 to TRBJ2-3; without DNA, the TCRdb call of TRBD1 cannot be checked. The CDR3 consists of 15 residues. Germline lookup yields CDR1 SGHNT and CDR2 YENEEA.

The CDR3 spells CASSARTGSGNTEAFF. The chain employs TRBV4-1 and TRBJ1-1; checking the TCRdb D call of TRBD1 is not possible without DNA. The CDR3 covers 16 residues. The germline gives CDR1 MGHRA, CDR2 YSYEKL.

The V call is TRBV7-2, the J call TRBJ1-3; TCRdb selects TRBD1, and the lack of DNA leaves this call unchecked. The germline V gene has CDR1 SGHTA and CDR2 FQGNSA. This CDR3 region has 14 residues. This chain's CDR3 is CASSRAGGQDTIYF.

The chain employs TRBV7-2 and TRBJ1-5; as DNA is missing, the TRBD1 call by TCRdb cannot be tested. CDR1 and CDR2 from the germline V gene are SGHTA and FQGNSA. The CDR3 length is 15 residues. The CDR3 sequence: CASSLVGGENQPQHF.

This rearrangement joins TRBV3-1 to TRBJ2-2. The CDR3 totals 14 residues. The germline V gene has CDR1 LGHDT and CDR2 YNNKEL (reference sequence). CDR3: CASSQSHLTGELFF.